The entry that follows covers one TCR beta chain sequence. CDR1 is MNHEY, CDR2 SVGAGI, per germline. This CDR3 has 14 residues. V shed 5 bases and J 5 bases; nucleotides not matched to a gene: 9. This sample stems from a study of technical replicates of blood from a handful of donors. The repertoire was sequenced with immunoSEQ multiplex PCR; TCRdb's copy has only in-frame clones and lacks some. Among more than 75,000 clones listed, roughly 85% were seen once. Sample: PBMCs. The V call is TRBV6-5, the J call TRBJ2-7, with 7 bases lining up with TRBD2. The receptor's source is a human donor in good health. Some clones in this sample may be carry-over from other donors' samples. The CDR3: CASSTPGGRDEQYF. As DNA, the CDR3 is TGTGCCAGCAGTACCCCCGGGGGGAGGGACGAGCAGTACTTC.